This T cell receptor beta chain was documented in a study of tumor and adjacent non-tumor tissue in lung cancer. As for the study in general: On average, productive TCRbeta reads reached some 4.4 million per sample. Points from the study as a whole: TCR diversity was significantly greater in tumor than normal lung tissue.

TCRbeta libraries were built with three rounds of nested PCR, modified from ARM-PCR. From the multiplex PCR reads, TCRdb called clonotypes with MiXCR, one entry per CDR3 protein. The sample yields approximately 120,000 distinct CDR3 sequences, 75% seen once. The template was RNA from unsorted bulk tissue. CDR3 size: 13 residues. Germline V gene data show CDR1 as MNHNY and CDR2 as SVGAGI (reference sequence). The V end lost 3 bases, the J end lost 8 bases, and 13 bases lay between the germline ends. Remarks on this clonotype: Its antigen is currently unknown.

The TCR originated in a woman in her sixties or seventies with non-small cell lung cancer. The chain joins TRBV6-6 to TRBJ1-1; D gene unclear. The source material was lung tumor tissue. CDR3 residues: CASSYTMATEAFF. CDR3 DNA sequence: TGTGCCAGCAGTTATACTATGGCGACAGAAGCTTTCTTT.